This note documents a single T cell receptor (beta chain) sequence. What it binds is not known. PCR used 60 Vbeta primers and 13 Jbeta primers. Generated by immunoSEQ multiplex PCR, the TCRdb table keeps only in-frame clones and is missing some. The sample lists around 140,000 clones, 76% occurring once. The sample belongs to a study of cytomegalovirus exposure and HLA in healthy donors. Study findings and constraints: In most subjects, TCR beta sequences reportedly gave accurate predictions of HLA-A and HLA-B alleles. Another analysis was done later, and it associated 16,951 TCR beta sequences with HLA alleles at 0.05 false discovery rate. Investigators reported 164 TCR beta chains as tied to cytomegalovirus.

This CDR3 comprises 13 residues. The ends were cut back, 4 bases at V and 5 bases at J, with 13 bases in the middle. Germline V lookup: CDR1 SGHRS, CDR2 YFSETQ. Sequences were obtained from PBMCs. V and J are TRBV5-1 and TRBJ2-7; possibly TRBD2 for D (5 bases). The TCR comes from a female donor in good health and CMV-seropositive. The CDR3 sequence is CASSDPTGDEQYF. The CDR3, as DNA: TGCGCCAGCAGCGACCCAACCGGGGACGAGCAGTACTTC.